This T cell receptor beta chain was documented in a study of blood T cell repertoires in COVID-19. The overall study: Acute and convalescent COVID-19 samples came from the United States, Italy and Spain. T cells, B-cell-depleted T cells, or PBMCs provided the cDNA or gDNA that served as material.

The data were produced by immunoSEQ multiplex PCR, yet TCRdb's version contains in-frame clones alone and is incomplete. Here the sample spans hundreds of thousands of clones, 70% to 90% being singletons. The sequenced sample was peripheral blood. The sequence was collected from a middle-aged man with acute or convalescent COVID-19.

The CDR3 DNA follows: TGTGCCAGCAGCCCGACAGGGAACACTGAAGCTTTCTTT. It specifies CASSPTGNTEAFF. This chain uses TRBV14 with TRBJ1-1; weak D call: TRBD1 (6 bases). The CDR3 loop spans 13 amino acids. Trimming shortened V by 4 bases and J by 1 base, and 7 bases separated the two germline ends. The germline V gene encodes CDR1 SGHDN and CDR2 FVKESK.